This record looks at one T cell receptor (beta chain) sequence and its context. This record comes from a study of blood T cells in healthy people across ages. Together with a sample-barcoded 5' primer, a J-beta primer mix was included in a second PCR lasting roughly 6 to 12 cycles. TCRdb processed the 5' RACE reads anew with MiXCR; each CDR3 protein has one entry. The sample holds hundreds of thousands of distinct CDR3 sequences; around 62% are singletons and the top ten take 28%. The sequence was obtained from a man younger than 40 in good health. Sample: blood.

The CDR3 region is CASSLFAGNEQFF. Here the CDR3 DNA reads TGTGCCAGCAGTTTATTCGCAGGGAATGAGCAGTTCTTC. V and J are TRBV12-3 or TRBV12-4 and TRBJ2-1; perhaps TRBD1 as D (5 bases). Trimming pared 2 bases from V and 7 bases from J, leaving 9 bases between. The CDR3 covers 13 residues.